The 22 T cell receptor beta chains presented below share a single source sample, sequenced in a study of blood T cell repertoires in COVID-19. Sequencing used immunoSEQ multiplex PCR; TCRdb keeps in-frame clones, though not all of them. The sample includes under 200,000 clones, approximately 91% of them seen just once. Specimen: peripheral blood. These receptors were taken from a young man with active or convalescent COVID-19.

This clone came up once. V usage is TRBV5-3 and J usage is TRBJ2-7; D is unclear. TRBV5-3 is treated as an ORF (open reading frame) with a function not yet certain. Trimming shortened V by 6 bases and J by 5 bases, and 15 bases separated the two germline ends. This CDR3 contains 13 residues. For the CDR3, the DNA is TGTGCCAGAACCTCGGGTTATGGCGACGAGCAGTACTTC. Its translation is CARTSGYGDEQYF.

This clone was seen only once. The chain uses TRBV2 and TRBJ2-7; 11 nucleotides line up with TRBD2. Germline V gene data show CDR1 as SNHLY and CDR2 as FYNNEI. The V and J ends lost 4 bases and 4 bases, in that order; junction bases with no gene match: 6. This CDR3 has 15 residues. CDR3 coding DNA: TGTGCCAGCAGTGGACCCGCTAGCGGGAGGTACGAGCAGTACTTC. Its protein is CASSGPASGRYEQYF.

Remarks on this clone: The same CDR3 can be traced to other DNA sequences in this sample. The CDR3 is CASSLAGQPQHF. CDR3 bases: TGTGCCAGCAGCTTAGCGGGTCAGCCCCAGCATTTT. The chain couples TRBV11-2 to TRBJ1-5; no firm D call. Trimming removed 1 base from V and 6 bases from J, with 4 bases in between. Germline assignment: CDR1 SGHAT and CDR2 FQNNGV. This CDR3 comprises 12 residues.

The rearrangement uses TRBV9 and TRBJ2-2; D gene ambiguous. V lost 0 bases, J lost 2 bases, and 5 bases lay in between. Germline CDR1 SGDLS, CDR2 YYNGEE. The CDR3 extends over 14 amino acids. The CDR3 sequence is CASSVDINTGELFF. CDR3 bases: TGTGCCAGCAGCGTAGACATTAACACCGGGGAGCTGTTTTTT.

V and J are TRBV18 and TRBJ1-4, with TRBD1 identical over 8 bases. Germline V CDR1 and CDR2: KGHSH, LQKENI. This CDR3 spans 17 amino acids. V dropped 6 bases and J dropped 1; count of bases not matched to a gene: 10. In DNA, the CDR3 is TGTGCCAGCTCCCTCCTCGGACAGGGTAGAACTAATGAAAAACTGTTTTTT. Encoded protein: CASSLLGQGRTNEKLFF.

This chain joins TRBV5-1 and TRBJ1-1; a weak D match, TRBD1 (6 bases). The CDR3 length is 14 residues. V shed 4 bases and J shed 5 bases, with 15 bases lying between them. Per the germline V gene, CDR1 is SGHRS and CDR2 is YFSETQ. The CDR3 DNA is TGCGCCAGCAGCGTCGACAGGCCGGGGACTGAAGCTTTCTTT. Translation: CASSVDRPGTEAFF.

The chain carries TRBV19 and TRBJ1-4; D is uncertain. The CDR3 has 14 amino acids. V lost 5 bases, J lost 0 bases, and 7 bases lay in between. The germline V gene has CDR1 LNHDA and CDR2 SQIVND (reference sequence). Here the CDR3 reads CASSVTATNEKLFF. CDR3 nucleotides: TGTGCCAGTAGTGTAACAGCAACTAATGAAAAACTGTTTTTT.

The chain uses TRBV6-5 and TRBJ1-2; 8 bases are shared with TRBD1. V shed 6 bases, J shed 7 bases, and the junction held 7 bases outside the gene matches. CDR3 size: 13 residues. Germline CDR1 is MNHEY and CDR2 is SVGAGI. The CDR3 region has the DNA TGTGCCAGCAGGGCGACAGGGGACGGTGGCTACACCTTC. Residues: CASRATGDGGYTF.

The chain recombines TRBV18 with TRBJ2-5, with 9 positions matching TRBD2. The CDR3 runs 15 residues. V shed 0 bases, J shed 5 bases, and the junction held 4 bases outside the gene matches. Germline CDR1 KGHSH, CDR2 LQKENI. CDR3 bases: TGTGCCAGCTCACCACCGTTGGCGGGAGGGGAGACCCAGTACTTC. Amino acid sequence: CASSPPLAGGETQYF.

V is TRBV5-4 and J is TRBJ2-1; the match to TRBD2 covers 7 bases. Germline lookup yields CDR1 SGHNT and CDR2 YYREEE (reference sequence). The V gene end was trimmed by 4 bases and the J gene end by 6 bases; junction bases not matched to a gene: 13. This CDR3 spans 16 amino acids. The chain's CDR3 is CASSNRLAGIRNEQFF. Here the CDR3 DNA reads TGTGCCAGCAGCAACAGACTAGCAGGGATCCGCAATGAGCAGTTCTTC.

This clone was seen a few times. The chain is built from TRBV14 and TRBJ1-2; TRBD1 aligns across 7 bases. This CDR3 has 14 residues. Germline assignment: CDR1 SGHDN and CDR2 FVKESK. J gave up 8 bases and V 2 bases, and 8 bases lay outside the gene matches. CDR3 in DNA: TGTGCCAGCAGCCAAAAACAGGGGATCGAGGGCTACACCTTC. This encodes CASSQKQGIEGYTF.

The chain uses TRBV4-2 and TRBJ1-4, with 8 nucleotides matching TRBD1. Germline values: CDR1 LGHNA, CDR2 YNFKEQ. The V and J ends lost 1 base and 7 bases, in that order; junction bases with no gene match: 14. The CDR3 is 18 amino acids. The CDR3 DNA follows: TGTGCCAGCAGCCAAGTTTCGATCCGGACAGGGCTCGGTGAAAAACTGTTTTTT. This sequence encodes CASSQVSIRTGLGEKLFF.

The chain recombines TRBV29-1 with TRBJ1-1, with D unresolved. Trimming left V 2 bases short and J 1 base short, with 5 bases between. CDR3 size: 12 residues. Germline CDR1 is SQVTM and CDR2 is ANQGSEA. CDR3 sequence reads: CSVESSNTEAFF. DNA for the CDR3: TGCAGCGTTGAATCCTCGAACACTGAAGCTTTCTTT.

The chain couples TRBV2 to TRBJ2-1; 13 bases are a match to TRBD2. The germline V gene encodes CDR1 SNHLY and CDR2 FYNNEI. The V segment lost 7 bases and the J segment 6 bases; nucleotides outside the gene matches: 6. CDR3 length: 15 amino acids. CDR3: CASTGTSGIPNEQFF. CDR3 DNA: TGTGCCAGCACCGGGACTAGCGGGATTCCCAATGAGCAGTTCTTC.

This sequence joins TRBV28 and TRBJ2-2; 7 nucleotides match TRBD2. CDR1 and CDR2 (germline): MDHEN, SYDVKM. V trimming: 2 bases; J trimming: 6 bases; junction bases outside the gene matches: 9. This CDR3 is built from 16 residues. As DNA, the CDR3 is TGTGCCAGCAGTTTAGGGGCGGGAGCTAAGGCCGGGGAGCTGTTTTTT. This translates into CASSLGAGAKAGELFF.

Comment on this clone: The same CDR3 also results from other DNA sequences found in this sample. This CDR3 is CATSRDRGPYEQYF. The CDR3 bases are TGTGCCACCAGCAGAGACAGGGGGCCCTACGAGCAGTACTTC. The chain recombines TRBV15 with TRBJ2-7, with 8 bases aligning to TRBD1. The CDR3 consists of 14 residues. The junction had 0 bases not matched to a gene; V was cut back by 0 bases and J by 2 bases. Germline assignment: CDR1 LNHNV and CDR2 YYDKDF (reference sequence).

This clone was seen a handful of times. Written as DNA, the CDR3 is TGTGCCAGTAGTGAGAACTCCTACGAGCAGTACTTC. Translation gives CASSENSYEQYF. J is TRBJ2-7 and V is TRBV19; D remains unclear. The V gene lost 5 bases and the J gene lost 0 bases, with 5 bases spanning the gap. CDR1 and CDR2 from the germline V gene are LNHDA and SQIVND (reference sequence). This CDR3 spans 12 amino acids.

This rearrangement joins TRBV9 to TRBJ2-6, with D perhaps matching TRBD1 (6 bases). The CDR3 length is 16 residues. The germline V and J ends were trimmed by 3 bases and 1 base, with 11 bases remaining between them. The germline CDR1 and CDR2 sequences are SGDLS and YYNGEE. The CDR3 sequence: CASSGTGNSGANVLTF. The CDR3 region has the DNA TGTGCCAGCAGCGGAACAGGGAATTCTGGGGCCAACGTCCTGACTTTC.

The chain employs TRBV9 and TRBJ1-2; a possible D gene is TRBD1 (6 bases). The V end was cut by 2 bases, the J end by 2 bases, with 10 bases between. This CDR3 is built from 14 residues. The germline gives CDR1 SGDLS, CDR2 YYNGEE. The CDR3 DNA reads as TGTGCCAGCAGCGTTATGGACAGCAACTATGGCTACACCTTC. This sequence encodes CASSVMDSNYGYTF.

There are a few counts of this clone. The CDR3 loop is CASSTGQANSGNTIYF. The CDR3 coding sequence is TGCGCCAGCAGCACAGGACAGGCGAACTCTGGAAACACCATATATTTT. The chain employs TRBV5-1 and TRBJ1-3; 7 nucleotides agree with TRBD1. The CDR3 has 16 amino acids. The germline V gene encodes CDR1 SGHRS and CDR2 YFSETQ. With 4 bases clipped from V and 0 bases from J, the junction kept 7 bases outside the gene matches.

The chain links TRBV5-6 to TRBJ2-5; 7 bases line up with TRBD1. Germline lookup yields CDR1 SGHDT and CDR2 YYEEEE. The CDR3 has 16 amino acids. J gave up 5 bases and V 0 bases, and 10 bases lay outside the gene matches. CDR3 sequence reads: CASSLVAQGLVETQYF. CDR3 sequence (DNA): TGTGCCAGCAGCTTGGTCGCACAGGGGTTAGTGGAGACCCAGTACTTC.

V gene TRBV11-2 combines with J gene TRBJ2-7; 8 bases are shared with TRBD2. The CDR3 length is 14 residues. CDR1 and CDR2 (germline): SGHAT, FQNNGV. V lost 2 bases and J lost 3; bases outside the gene matches: 3. CDR3 in amino acids: CASSLRAGGYEQYF. The CDR3, as DNA: TGTGCCAGCAGCTTAAGGGCGGGAGGCTACGAGCAGTACTTC.